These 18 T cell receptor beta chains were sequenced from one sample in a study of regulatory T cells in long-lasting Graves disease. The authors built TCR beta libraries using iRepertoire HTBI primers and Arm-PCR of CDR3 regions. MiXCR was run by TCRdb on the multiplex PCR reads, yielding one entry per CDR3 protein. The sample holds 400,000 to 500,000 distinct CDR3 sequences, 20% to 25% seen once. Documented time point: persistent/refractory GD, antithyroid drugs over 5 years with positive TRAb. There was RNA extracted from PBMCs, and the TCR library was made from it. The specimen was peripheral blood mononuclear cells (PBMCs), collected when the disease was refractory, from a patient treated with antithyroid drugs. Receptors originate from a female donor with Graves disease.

The CDR3 here is CASSSKDRDRDERTGELFF. The CDR3 coding sequence is TGTGCCAGCAGCTCCAAGGACCGCGACAGGGACGAACGTACCGGGGAGCTGTTTTTT. The V call is TRBV13, the J call TRBJ2-2; TRBD1 matches 7 bases. The length of the CDR3 is 19 residues. Germline loops: CDR1 PRHDT, CDR2 FYEKMQ (reference sequence). V was clipped by 4 bases and J by 5 bases; unmatched bases: 19.

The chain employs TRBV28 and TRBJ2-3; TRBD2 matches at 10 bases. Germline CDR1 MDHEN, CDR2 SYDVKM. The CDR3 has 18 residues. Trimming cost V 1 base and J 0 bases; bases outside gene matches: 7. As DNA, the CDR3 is TGTGCCAGCAGTTTATCGCCCCCGACTAGCGGGAGCACAGATACGCAGTATTTT. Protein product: CASSLSPPTSGSTDTQYF.

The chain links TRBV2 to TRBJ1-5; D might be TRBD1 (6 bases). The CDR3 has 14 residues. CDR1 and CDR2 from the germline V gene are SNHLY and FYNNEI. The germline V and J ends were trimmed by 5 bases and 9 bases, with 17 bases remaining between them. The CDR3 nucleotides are TGTGCCAGCAGTCGCAACAGGGAAACTGGGCCCCAGCATTTT. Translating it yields CASSRNRETGPQHF.

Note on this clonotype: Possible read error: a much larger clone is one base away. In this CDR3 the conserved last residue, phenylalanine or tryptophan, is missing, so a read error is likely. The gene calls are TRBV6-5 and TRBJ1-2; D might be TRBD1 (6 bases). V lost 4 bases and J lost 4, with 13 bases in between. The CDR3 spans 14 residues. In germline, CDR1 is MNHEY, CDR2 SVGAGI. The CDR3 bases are TGTGCCAGCAGTTTCGCTGGGACACCCTATGGCTACACCGTC. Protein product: CASSFAGTPYGYTV.

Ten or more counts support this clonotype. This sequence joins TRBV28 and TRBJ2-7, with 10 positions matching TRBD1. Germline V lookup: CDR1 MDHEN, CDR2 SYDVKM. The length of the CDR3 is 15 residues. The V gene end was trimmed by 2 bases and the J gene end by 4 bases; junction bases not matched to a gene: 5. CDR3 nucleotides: TGTGCCAGCAGTTTAGGGGACAGGGGAAAATACGAGCAGTACTTC. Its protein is CASSLGDRGKYEQYF.

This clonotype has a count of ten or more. The CDR3 nucleotides read TGTGCCAGCAGCCAAGAAGGGGGCACTGAAGCTTTCTTT. Translating it yields CASSQEGGTEAFF. The chain uses TRBV3-1 and TRBJ1-1; possible D gene TRBD1, 6 bases. The CDR3 runs to 13 residues. The germline V and J ends were trimmed by 0 bases and 4 bases, with 6 bases remaining between them. Germline CDR1 and CDR2: LGHDT and YNNKEL (reference sequence).

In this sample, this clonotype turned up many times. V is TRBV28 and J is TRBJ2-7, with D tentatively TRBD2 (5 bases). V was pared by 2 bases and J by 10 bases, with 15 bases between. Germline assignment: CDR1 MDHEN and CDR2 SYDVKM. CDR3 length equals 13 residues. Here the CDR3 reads CASSLSTLGKQYF. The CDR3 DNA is TGTGCCAGCAGTTTAAGCACCCTCGGGAAACAGTACTTC.

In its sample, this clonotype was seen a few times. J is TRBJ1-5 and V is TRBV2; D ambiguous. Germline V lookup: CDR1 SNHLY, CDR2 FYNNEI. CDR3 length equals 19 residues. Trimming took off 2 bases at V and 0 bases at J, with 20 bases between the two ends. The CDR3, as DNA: TGTGCCAGCAGTGAATTAGTTGGGCAGCATGGGTATAGCAATCAGCCCCAGCATTTT. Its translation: CASSELVGQHGYSNQPQHF. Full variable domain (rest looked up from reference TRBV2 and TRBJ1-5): EPEVTQTPSHQVTQMGQEVILRCVPISNHLYFYWYRQILGQKVEFLVSFYNNEISEKSEIFDDQFSVERPDGSNFTLKIRSTKLEDSAMYFCASSELVGQHGYSNQPQHFGDGTRLSIL.

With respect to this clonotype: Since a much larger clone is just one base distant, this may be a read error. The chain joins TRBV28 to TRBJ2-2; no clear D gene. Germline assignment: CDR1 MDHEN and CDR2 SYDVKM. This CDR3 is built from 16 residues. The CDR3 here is CANSLFRTANTGELFF. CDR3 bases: TGTGCCAACAGTTTATTCAGGACGGCGAACACCGGGGAGCTGTTTTTT.

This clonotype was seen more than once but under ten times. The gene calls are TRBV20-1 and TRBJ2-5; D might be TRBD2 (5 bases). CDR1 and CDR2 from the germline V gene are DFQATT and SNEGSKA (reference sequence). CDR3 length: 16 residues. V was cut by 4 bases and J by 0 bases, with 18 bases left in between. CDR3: CSATQTSLRDQETQYF. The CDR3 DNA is TGCAGTGCTACCCAAACGAGTCTGCGGGACCAAGAGACCCAGTACTTC.

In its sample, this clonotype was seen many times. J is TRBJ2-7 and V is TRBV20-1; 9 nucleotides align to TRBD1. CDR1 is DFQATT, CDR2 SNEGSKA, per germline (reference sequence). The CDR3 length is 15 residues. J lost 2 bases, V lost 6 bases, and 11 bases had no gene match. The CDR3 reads CSAPDPGQGTYEQYF. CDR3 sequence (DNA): TGCAGTGCGCCGGATCCGGGACAGGGAACCTACGAGCAGTACTTC.

CDR3 sequence (DNA): TGCAGCGTTGGAGTCAGGGACCCCTACGAGCAGTACTTC. It codes for CSVGVRDPYEQYF. The chain has TRBV29-1 and TRBJ2-7; D might be TRBD1 or TRBD2, each matching 5 bases. The ends were cut back, 4 bases at V and 2 bases at J, with 12 bases in the middle. Germline CDR1 is SQVTM and CDR2 is ANQGSEA. The CDR3 runs 13 residues.

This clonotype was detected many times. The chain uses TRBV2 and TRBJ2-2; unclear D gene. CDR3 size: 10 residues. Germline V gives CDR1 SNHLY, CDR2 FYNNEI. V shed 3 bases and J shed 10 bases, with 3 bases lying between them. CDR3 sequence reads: CASSDEELFF. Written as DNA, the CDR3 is TGTGCCAGCAGTGACGAGGAGCTGTTTTTT.

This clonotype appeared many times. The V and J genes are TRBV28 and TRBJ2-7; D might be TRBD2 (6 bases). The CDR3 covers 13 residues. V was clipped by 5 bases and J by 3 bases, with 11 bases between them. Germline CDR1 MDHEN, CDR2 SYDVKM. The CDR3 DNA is TGTGCCAGCAGTCGCTCCGGGGGCTACGAGCAGTACTTC. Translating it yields CASSRSGGYEQYF.

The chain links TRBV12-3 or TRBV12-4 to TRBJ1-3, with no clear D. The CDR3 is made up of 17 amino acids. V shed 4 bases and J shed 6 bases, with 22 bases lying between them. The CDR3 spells CASSSFPVPYPLNTIYF. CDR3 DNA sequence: TGTGCCAGCAGTTCATTTCCGGTCCCGTACCCATTAAACACCATATATTTT.

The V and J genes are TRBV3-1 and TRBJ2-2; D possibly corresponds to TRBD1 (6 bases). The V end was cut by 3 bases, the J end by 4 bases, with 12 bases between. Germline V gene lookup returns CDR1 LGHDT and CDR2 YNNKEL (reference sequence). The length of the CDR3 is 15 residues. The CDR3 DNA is TGTGCCAGCAGCCAGGGGGCACAGGCCACCGGGGAGCTGTTTTTT. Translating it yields CASSQGAQATGELFF.

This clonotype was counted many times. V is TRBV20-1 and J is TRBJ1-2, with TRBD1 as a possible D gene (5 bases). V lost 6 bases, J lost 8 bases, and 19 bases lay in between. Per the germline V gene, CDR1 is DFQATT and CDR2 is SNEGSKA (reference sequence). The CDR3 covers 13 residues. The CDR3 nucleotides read TGCAGTGCCTCGTCCGACAGAATGAGGGGCTACACCTTC. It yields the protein CSASSDRMRGYTF.

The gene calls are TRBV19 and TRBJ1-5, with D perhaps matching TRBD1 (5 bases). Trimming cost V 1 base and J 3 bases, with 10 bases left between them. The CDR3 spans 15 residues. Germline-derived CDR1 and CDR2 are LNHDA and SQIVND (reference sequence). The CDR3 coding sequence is TGTGCCAGTAGTATAGGGGGCCCGGACAATCAGCCCCAGCATTTT. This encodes CASSIGGPDNQPQHF.